Listed here are 18 T cell receptor beta chains from one sample, sequenced in a study of early T cells in non-severe SARS-CoV-2 infection. TCRdb ran MiXCR on the 5' RACE reads and lists one entry per CDR3 protein. Of about 46,000 distinct CDR3 sequences in the sample, approximately 5.1% were seen once. The sequencing here drew on whole blood, taken at baseline. All receptors derive from an adult who was a healthcare worker with PCR-confirmed SARS-CoV-2 infection or an uninfected control (not recorded which).

This clonotype has a count of ten or more. The junction does not match germline at one end; this may be a read error. J is TRBJ2-1 and V is TRBV6-2 or TRBV6-3; 11 nucleotides agree with TRBD2. The germline gives CDR1 MNHEY, CDR2 SVGEGT. The CDR3 runs to 17 residues. CDR3 residues: CAGSYPLSGRVGNEQFF. The CDR3 bases are TGTGCCGGCAGTTACCCTCTTAGCGGGAGGGTTGGCAATGAGCAGTTCTTC.

This clonotype has a count of ten or more. The CDR3 DNA sequence: TGTGCCAGCAGCTTACAGGGACTGAACACTGAAGCTTTCTTT. This encodes CASSLQGLNTEAFF. V usage is TRBV7-2 and J usage is TRBJ1-1; weak D call: TRBD1 (5 bases). The CDR3 spans 14 residues. The germline CDR1 and CDR2 sequences are SGHTA and FQGNSA. Trimming removed 2 bases from V and 0 bases from J, with 7 bases in between.

This clonotype was observed many times. The chain couples TRBV29-1 to TRBJ2-7; 9 bases match TRBD1. This CDR3 spans 14 amino acids. J gave up 6 bases and V 7 bases, and 13 bases lay outside the gene matches. Germline V lookup: CDR1 SQVTM, CDR2 ANQGSEA. CDR3: CSAGSGQGVSEQYF. For the CDR3, the DNA is TGCAGCGCCGGATCGGGACAGGGAGTGTCCGAGCAGTACTTC.

V is TRBV29-1 and J is TRBJ1-2, with D possibly matching TRBD1 (6 bases). This CDR3 has 13 residues. V was pared by 6 bases and J by 2 bases, with 13 bases between. The germline gives CDR1 SQVTM, CDR2 ANQGSEA. In DNA, the CDR3 is TGCAGCGTAAGAATTGGACAGAACTATGGCTACACCTTC. Translating gives CSVRIGQNYGYTF. Together with reference TRBV29-1 and TRBJ1-2, the CDR3 gives the full variable domain: SAVISQKPSRDICQRGTSLTIQCQVDSQVTMMFWYRQQPGQSLTLIATANQGSEATYESGFVIDKFPISRPNLTFSTLTVSNMSPEDSSIYLCSVRIGQNYGYTFGSGTRLTVV.

This clonotype was counted at least ten times. The chain combines TRBV9 with TRBJ2-1, with 8 bases that match TRBD1. This CDR3 is 16 amino acids long. Losses at the gene ends were 0 bases for V and 3 bases for J; bases not matched to a gene: 5. Germline CDR1 and CDR2: SGDLS and YYNGEE. The CDR3 loop reads CASSVEGQGGYNEQFF. CDR3 coding DNA: TGTGCCAGCAGCGTAGAAGGACAGGGCGGCTACAATGAGCAGTTCTTC.

The chain recombines TRBV2 with TRBJ2-3; the D is unclear. V was pared by 3 bases and J by 2 bases, with 9 bases between. In germline, CDR1 is SNHLY, CDR2 FYNNEI. This CDR3 spans 14 amino acids. DNA for the CDR3: TGTGCCAGCAGTGACCGCACGTACACAGATACGCAGTATTTT. Translated: CASSDRTYTDTQYF.

The count of this clonotype is one. The rearrangement uses TRBV3-1 and TRBJ1-1; possibly TRBD1 for D (6 bases). The germline V and J ends were trimmed by 4 bases and 4 bases, with 10 bases remaining between them. Germline assignment: CDR1 LGHDT and CDR2 YNNKEL (reference sequence). This CDR3 is 13 amino acids long. The CDR3 nucleotides are TGTGCCAGCAGCCCCAGGGGATCCACTGAAGCTTTCTTT. This codes for CASSPRGSTEAFF.

In this sample, this clonotype turned up many times. The V call is TRBV6-1, the J call TRBJ2-2; TRBD1 matches at 7 bases. J gave up 0 bases and V 7 bases, and 14 bases lay outside the gene matches. Germline CDR1 and CDR2: MNHNS and SASEGT. This CDR3 has 18 amino acids. The CDR3 DNA reads as TGTGCCAGCACCAGGGACAGCCCTTACCGCTCGAACACCGGGGAGCTGTTTTTT. The encoded protein is CASTRDSPYRSNTGELFF.

This clonotype has only a few counts. The V and J genes are TRBV3-1 and TRBJ2-2; no firm D call. The CDR3 consists of 12 residues. V gave up 6 bases and J gave up 7 bases, with 9 bases separating them. Germline values: CDR1 LGHDT, CDR2 YNNKEL (reference sequence). In DNA, the CDR3 is TGTGCCAGCAGTTCAGGCGGCGGGGAGCTGTTTTTT. Its translation: CASSSGGGELFF.

There are many counts of this clonotype. This sequence joins TRBV28 and TRBJ2-4, with D unresolved. Germline loops: CDR1 MDHEN, CDR2 SYDVKM. The germline V and J ends were trimmed by 8 bases and 0 bases, with 8 bases remaining between them. The CDR3 is 13 residues long. CDR3 sequence reads: CASWARAKNIQYF. The CDR3 nucleotides are TGTGCCAGCTGGGCCAGAGCCAAAAACATTCAGTACTTC.

This clonotype has a count of ten or more. V usage is TRBV5-1 and J usage is TRBJ1-4, with a weak D call TRBD1 (5 bases). CDR1 is SGHRS and CDR2 is YFSETQ in the germline V gene. Trimming stripped 6 bases from V and 3 bases from J, with 9 bases between. The CDR3 is 13 residues long. As DNA, the CDR3 is TGCGCCAGCACCAGGGCGGCTAATGAAAAACTGTTTTTT. This gives the protein CASTRAANEKLFF.

Only a few counts were recorded for this clonotype. The gene calls are TRBV3-1 and TRBJ1-6, with a weak D call TRBD1 (6 bases). Trimming removed 8 bases from V and 6 bases from J, with 20 bases in between. The CDR3 is made up of 16 amino acids. Germline-derived CDR1 and CDR2 are LGHDT and YNNKEL (reference sequence). Here the CDR3 reads CASQASDRGANSPLHF. The CDR3 bases are TGTGCCAGCCAGGCTTCGGACCGGGGGGCTAATTCACCCCTCCACTTT.

Ten or more counts support this clonotype. The rearrangement joins TRBV5-1 to TRBJ2-1; 9 bases are shared with TRBD2. The CDR3 runs 16 residues. The germline V gene has CDR1 SGHRS and CDR2 YFSETQ. V trimming: 4 bases; J trimming: 0 bases; junction bases outside the gene matches: 5. The CDR3 spells CASSTYSGSSYNEQFF. CDR3 nucleotides: TGCGCCAGCAGCACATATAGCGGGAGCTCCTACAATGAGCAGTTCTTC.

This clonotype appeared many times. The chain couples TRBV5-1 to TRBJ1-4, with D possibly being TRBD1 (5 bases). Trimming cost V 0 bases and J 8 bases, with 17 bases left between them. CDR1 and CDR2 (germline): SGHRS, YFSETQ. The CDR3 extends over 16 amino acids. This chain's CDR3 is CASSLARQGPNEKLFF. CDR3 sequence (DNA): TGCGCCAGCAGCTTGGCCAGGCAGGGTCCGAACGAAAAACTGTTTTTT.

In its sample, this clonotype was seen many times. V usage is TRBV30 and J usage is TRBJ1-5; TRBD1 matches at 7 bases. After removal of 3 bases from V and 7 bases from J, the junction contained 6 bases not matched to a gene. This CDR3 contains 13 residues. Germline V gene sequence: CDR1 GTSNPN, CDR2 SVGIG (reference sequence). The CDR3 coding sequence is TGTGCCTGGAGCGCACAGGGGACCCAGCCCCAGCATTTT. This encodes CAWSAQGTQPQHF.

This clonotype was counted only a few times. This chain connects TRBV4-1 to TRBJ2-1; D is possibly TRBD1 (5 bases). This CDR3 is built from 14 residues. Germline lookup yields CDR1 MGHRA and CDR2 YSYEKL. Trimming shortened V by 2 bases and J by 4 bases, and 9 bases separated the two germline ends. This chain's CDR3 is CASSQPGLYNEQFF. The CDR3 nucleotides are TGCGCCAGCAGCCAACCAGGGCTGTACAATGAGCAGTTCTTC.

At least ten counts were recorded for this clonotype. The rearrangement joins TRBV28 to TRBJ2-2, with no clear D. The CDR3 extends over 15 amino acids. Germline CDR1 is MDHEN and CDR2 is SYDVKM. V lost 1 base and J lost 9, with 15 bases in between. The CDR3 DNA sequence: TGTGCCAGCAGTTTATTTAAGTTGGAAACCTGGGAGCTGTTTTTT. Protein: CASSLFKLETWELFF.

The sample holds many counts of this clonotype. The genes are TRBV3-2 and TRBJ1-1; TRBD1 was called by the table and not checked on the DNA. TRBV3-2 is an annotated pseudogene. The CDR3 runs to 16 residues. The DNA for the CDR3 is TGTGCCAGCAGCCAAGATACACAGGTGGGGAACACTGAAGCTTTCTTT. Its translation: CASSQDTQVGNTEAFF.